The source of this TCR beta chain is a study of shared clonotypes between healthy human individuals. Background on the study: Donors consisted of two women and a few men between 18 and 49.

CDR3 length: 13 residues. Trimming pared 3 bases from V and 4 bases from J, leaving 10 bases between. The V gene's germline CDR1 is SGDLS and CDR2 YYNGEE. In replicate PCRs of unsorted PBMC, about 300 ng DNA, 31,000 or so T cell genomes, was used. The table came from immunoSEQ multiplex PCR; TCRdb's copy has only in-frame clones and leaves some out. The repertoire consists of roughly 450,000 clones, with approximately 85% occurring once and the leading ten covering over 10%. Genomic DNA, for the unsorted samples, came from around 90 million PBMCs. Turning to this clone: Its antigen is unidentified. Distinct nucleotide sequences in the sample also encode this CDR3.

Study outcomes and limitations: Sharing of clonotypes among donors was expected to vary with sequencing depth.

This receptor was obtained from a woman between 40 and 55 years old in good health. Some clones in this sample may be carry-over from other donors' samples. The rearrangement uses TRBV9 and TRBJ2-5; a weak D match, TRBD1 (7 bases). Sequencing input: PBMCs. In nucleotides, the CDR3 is TGTGCCAGCAGCGCCCAGGGGGGAGAGACCCAGTACTTC. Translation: CASSAQGGETQYF.